These T cell receptor beta chains were read from a single sample in a study of Ad26.COV2.S vaccination and SARS-CoV-2 variants. The assay was immunoSEQ multiplex PCR, and TCRdb's table has in-frame clones only and misses some. The repertoire holds roughly 420,000 clones, with roughly 89% as singletons. The sample consisted of peripheral blood, taken in a trial of Ad26.COV2.S vaccine versus placebo. Source of these receptors: a person aged 18-60 years who received the Ad26.COV2.S COVID-19 vaccine or a placebo. Each CDR3 is given with its conserved first and last residue. D genes are given only for firm matches.

CASSQDLGPTNEKLFF | TRBJ1-4 | TRBV3-1/TRBV3-2 | NA
CASSLNRELYGYTF | TRBJ1-2 | TRBV27 | NA
CASSLSTGYGYGYTF | TRBJ1-2 | TRBV27 | TRBD1
CASPPASGLLLDTQYF | TRBJ2-3 | TRBV19 | TRBD2
CARNKNRGPLSHTIYF | TRBJ1-3 | TRBV19 | TRBD1
CASSLAGSTGELFF | TRBJ2-2 | TRBV7-2 | NA
CASSPGTSGKNEQFF | TRBJ2-1 | TRBV6-5 | TRBD2
CASSQGTGGAGRTEAFF | TRBJ1-1 | TRBV4-2 | TRBD1
CASSHPTDSPQEGYTF | TRBJ1-2 | TRBV4-2 | NA
CASSLPPDGVWHNEQFF | TRBJ2-1 | TRBV28 | NA
CASRLAGDTYNEQFF | TRBJ2-1 | TRBV28 | TRBD2
CASSLPLYTGELFF | TRBJ2-2 | TRBV14 | NA
CASSLELAGGGDTQYF | TRBJ2-3 | TRBV5-1 | TRBD2
CASSFRGTGTGEQYF | TRBJ2-7 | TRBV7-2 | TRBD1
CASSGGQGHNQPQHF | TRBJ1-5 | TRBV2 | TRBD1
CAWGQGRTEAFF | TRBJ1-1 | TRBV30 | TRBD1
CASSQVAIWAATNEKLFF | TRBJ1-4 | TRBV4-1 | NA
CASSLRGTEKLFF | TRBJ1-4 | TRBV4-2 | NA
CASTYRQGQYNEQFF | TRBJ2-1 | TRBV3-1/TRBV3-2 | NA
CASKTRLAGNEQFF | TRBJ2-1 | TRBV10-1 | TRBD2
CASSLELPPLHF | TRBJ1-6 | TRBV7-9 | NA
CASSPSRRGDIDTQYF | TRBJ2-3 | TRBV7-6 | TRBD2
CASSYSLVQGYEQYF | TRBJ2-7 | TRBV6-5 | NA
CASSVGDRGLTEAFF | TRBJ1-1 | TRBV9 | TRBD1
CASSLGTSYGYTF | TRBJ1-2 | TRBV19 | NA
CAWSVERTSESPGTQYF | TRBJ2-3 | TRBV30 | TRBD2
CASSLTQGHEQYF | TRBJ2-7 | TRBV7-9 | NA
CASRGLAEETQYF | TRBJ2-5 | TRBV19 | NA
CASSLRGGVGELFF | TRBJ2-2 | TRBV7-2 | NA
CASRQGKDQPQHF | TRBJ1-5 | TRBV12-3/TRBV12-4 | TRBD1
CASSLEGGYTEAFF | TRBJ1-1 | TRBV5-1 | NA
CATSKPGQGYEQFF | TRBJ2-1 | TRBV15 | TRBD1
CASSLSRSGELFF | TRBJ2-2 | TRBV28 | NA